This TCR beta chain was sequenced during a study of radiation and T cells in renal cell carcinoma. About the study: Nephrectomy followed 15 Gy stereotactic body radiation by 4 weeks. General observations from the study: From baseline, blood top tumor clonotypes peaked at 2 weeks post-radiation.

The time point is: blood 2 weeks post-SBRT. Treatment defined: 15 Gy SBRT to primary tumor, nephrectomy 4 weeks later. Radiation-treated patients gave blood at baseline, week 2 and week 4. This renal cell carcinoma was of the clear cell type. The CDR3 spans 15 residues. Germline assignment: CDR1 MGHRA and CDR2 YSYEKL. V was pared by 1 base and J by 2 bases, with 5 bases of the junction left unmatched. As to this clone: What it binds is unknown.

The data were produced by immunoSEQ multiplex PCR, yet TCRdb's version contains in-frame clones alone and is incomplete. The sample lists around 75,000 clones; 82% were seen once. Sequencing used blood, obtained from a patient whose treatment included radiotherapy and nephrectomy. This TCR derives from a man aged 60 to 75 with renal cell carcinoma. V gene TRBV4-1 combines with J gene TRBJ2-7; TRBD2 agrees at 7 bases. The CDR3 sequence: CASSQAPSGTYEQYF. CDR3 in DNA: TGCGCCAGCAGCCAAGCGCCTAGCGGTACCTACGAGCAGTACTTC.